This T cell receptor beta chain was identified during a study of cytomegalovirus exposure and HLA in healthy donors. The trim removed 5 bases at V and 6 bases at J, leaving 12 bases unmatched. The CDR3 extends over 15 amino acids. Germline CDR1 reads SNHLY; CDR2 reads FYNNEI. In its sample, this clone was seen once. The repertoire was sequenced with immunoSEQ multiplex PCR; TCRdb's copy has only in-frame clones and lacks some. This sample yields under 150,000 clones, of which approximately 86% are seen a single time; less than 9% belongs to the top ten. The sample taken for sequencing was PBMCs. The chain couples TRBV2 to TRBJ1-2; 7 positions match TRBD1. This TCR was sampled from a young man in good health and CMV-seropositive. CDR3 in DNA: TGTGCCAGCAGTCCGCCTGGACAGGCCGCAGATGGCTACACCTTC. The encoded protein is CASSPPGQAADGYTF.